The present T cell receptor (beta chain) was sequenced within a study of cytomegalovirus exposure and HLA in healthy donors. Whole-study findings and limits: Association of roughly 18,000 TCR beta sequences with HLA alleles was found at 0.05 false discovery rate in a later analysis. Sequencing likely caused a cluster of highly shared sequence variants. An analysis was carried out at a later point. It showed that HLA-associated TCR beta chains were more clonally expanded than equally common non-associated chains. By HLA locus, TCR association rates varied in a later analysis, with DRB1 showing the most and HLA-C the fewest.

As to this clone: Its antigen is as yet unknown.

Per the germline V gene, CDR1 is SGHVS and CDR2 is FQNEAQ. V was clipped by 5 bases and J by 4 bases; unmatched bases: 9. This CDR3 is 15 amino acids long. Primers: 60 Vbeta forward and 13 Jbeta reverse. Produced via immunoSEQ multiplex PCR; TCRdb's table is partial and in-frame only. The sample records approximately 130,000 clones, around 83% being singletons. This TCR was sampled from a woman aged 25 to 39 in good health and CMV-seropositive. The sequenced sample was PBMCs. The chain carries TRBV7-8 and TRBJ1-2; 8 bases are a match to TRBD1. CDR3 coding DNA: TGTGCCAGCAGCCCTTTCTACGACAGGGGCTATGGCTACACCTTC. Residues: CASSPFYDRGYGYTF. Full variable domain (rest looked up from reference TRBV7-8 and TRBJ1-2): GAGVSQSPRYKVAKRGQDVALRCDPISGHVSLFWYQQALGQGPEFLTYFQNEAQLDKSGLPSDRFFAERPEGSVSTLKIQRTQQEDSAVYLCASSPFYDRGYGYTFGSGTRLTVV.